Listed below are T cell receptor beta chains from one sample, sequenced in a study of blood T cell repertoires in COVID-19. Measured with immunoSEQ multiplex PCR; TCRdb has only the in-frame clones, and not every one. The sample contains 200,000 to 250,000 clones, approximately 90% of which appear only once. Sequencing used peripheral blood. The source is a man aged 25-40 years with COVID-19, enrolled during active disease. Each CDR3 is given with its conserved first and last residue. The order of the fields is D gene, J gene, clone size, V gene, CDR3 protein, CDR3 DNA. A D gene is named only where the DNA matches it firmly. Rows give clone size only sometimes, using once, few, many, or a class for an expanded clone.

d_call: NA; j_call: TRBJ1-6; clone_size: NA; v_call: TRBV6-5; cdr3_aa: CASSYGQGASSPLHF; cdr3_nt: TGTGCCAGCAGTTACGGGCAGGGTGCGAGTTCACCCCTCCACTTT
d_call: NA; j_call: TRBJ1-2; clone_size: NA; v_call: TRBV19; cdr3_aa: CASSIDLGQLYGYTF; cdr3_nt: TGTGCCAGTAGTATAGATCTGGGGCAGCTCTATGGCTACACCTTC
d_call: TRBD2; j_call: TRBJ2-1; clone_size: NA; v_call: TRBV6-5; cdr3_aa: CASSRLAGYNEQFF; cdr3_nt: TGTGCCAGCAGTAGACTAGCGGGGTACAATGAGCAGTTCTTC
d_call: NA; j_call: TRBJ2-2; clone_size: once; v_call: TRBV6-5; cdr3_aa: CASSYSNANTGELFF; cdr3_nt: TGTGCCAGCAGTTACTCCAATGCGAACACCGGGGAGCTGTTTTTT
d_call: NA; j_call: TRBJ1-5; clone_size: NA; v_call: TRBV7-2; cdr3_aa: CASSLAHTINQPQHF; cdr3_nt: TGTGCCAGCAGCTTAGCGCACACAATTAATCAGCCCCAGCATTTT
d_call: TRBD1; j_call: TRBJ2-3; clone_size: NA; v_call: TRBV27; cdr3_aa: CASSFQGADTQYF; cdr3_nt: TGTGCCAGCAGTTTCCAGGGGGCAGATACGCAGTATTTT
d_call: TRBD1; j_call: TRBJ2-1; clone_size: NA; v_call: TRBV2; cdr3_aa: CASSGTGLEQFF; cdr3_nt: TGTGCCAGCAGTGGGACAGGGCTAGAGCAGTTCTTC
d_call: NA; j_call: TRBJ1-6; clone_size: NA; v_call: TRBV6-5; cdr3_aa: CASTQVQLDNSPLHF; cdr3_nt: TGTGCCAGCACCCAGGTCCAATTGGATAATTCACCCCTCCACTTT
d_call: TRBD2; j_call: TRBJ2-7; clone_size: NA; v_call: TRBV7-3; cdr3_aa: CASSPGGGSYEQYF; cdr3_nt: TGTGCCAGCAGCCCTGGGGGGGGCTCCTACGAGCAGTACTTC
d_call: NA; j_call: TRBJ2-4; clone_size: once; v_call: TRBV24-1; cdr3_aa: CATSATGIGNIQYF; cdr3_nt: TGTGCCACCAGTGCCACAGGGATCGGAAACATTCAGTACTTC
d_call: TRBD1; j_call: TRBJ2-7; clone_size: NA; v_call: TRBV28; cdr3_aa: CASIPGQGGYEQYF; cdr3_nt: TGTGCTAGTATTCCGGGACAGGGAGGGTACGAGCAGTACTTC
d_call: TRBD1; j_call: TRBJ1-6; clone_size: few; v_call: TRBV28; cdr3_aa: CASSWTGGASPLHF; cdr3_nt: TGTGCCAGCAGTTGGACAGGGGGCGCTTCACCCCTCCACTTT
d_call: NA; j_call: TRBJ1-3; clone_size: NA; v_call: TRBV15; cdr3_aa: CATSRDRISGNTIYF; cdr3_nt: TGTGCCACCAGCAGGGACAGAATCTCTGGAAACACCATATATTTT
d_call: TRBD1; j_call: TRBJ1-1; clone_size: once; v_call: TRBV3-1/TRBV3-2; cdr3_aa: CASSQGQGIYTEAFF; cdr3_nt: TGTGCCAGCAGCCAAGGACAGGGGATTTACACTGAAGCTTTCTTT
d_call: NA; j_call: TRBJ1-1; clone_size: NA; v_call: TRBV29-1; cdr3_aa: CSVALDTEAFF; cdr3_nt: TGCAGCGTTGCCCTCGACACTGAAGCTTTCTTT
d_call: NA; j_call: TRBJ1-3; clone_size: once; v_call: TRBV11-1; cdr3_aa: CASSRADTIYF; cdr3_nt: TGTGCCAGCAGCCGTGCAGACACCATATATTTT